This note documents a single T cell receptor (beta chain) sequence. Living in about 25 US areas, the participants were between roughly 18 and 90 years of age. The sample belongs to a study of blood T cell repertoires in COVID-19. On the study more broadly: Specimens from acute and convalescent COVID-19 originated in the United States, Italy and Spain. From T cells, B-cell-depleted T cells, or PBMCs came the material, which was cDNA or gDNA.

In the source study's methods: From reference gene primer amplification, estimates of nucleated cell counts were derived. Assay: immunoSEQ multiplex PCR; the TCRdb copy retains only in-frame clones and omits some. The V and J calls and clone size are taken from that table; D and trimming were inferred from the DNA. The table lists 150,000 to 200,000 clones, approximately 79% of them singletons. Unmatched junction bases numbered 9, after V lost 0 bases and J lost 7 bases. The CDR3 has 16 residues. Per the germline V gene, CDR1 is LGHNA and CDR2 is YNFKEQ. The sequencing sample was made of PBMCs or T cells enriched from blood (not recorded which). The source of this sequence is a woman between 55 and 75 years old with acute COVID-19. This sequence joins TRBV4-2 and TRBJ2-7; 10 bases line up with TRBD2. CDR3 protein: CASSQDSSGGSREQYF. For the CDR3, the DNA is TGTGCCAGCAGCCAAGATTCTAGCGGGGGAAGTAGGGAGCAGTACTTC.